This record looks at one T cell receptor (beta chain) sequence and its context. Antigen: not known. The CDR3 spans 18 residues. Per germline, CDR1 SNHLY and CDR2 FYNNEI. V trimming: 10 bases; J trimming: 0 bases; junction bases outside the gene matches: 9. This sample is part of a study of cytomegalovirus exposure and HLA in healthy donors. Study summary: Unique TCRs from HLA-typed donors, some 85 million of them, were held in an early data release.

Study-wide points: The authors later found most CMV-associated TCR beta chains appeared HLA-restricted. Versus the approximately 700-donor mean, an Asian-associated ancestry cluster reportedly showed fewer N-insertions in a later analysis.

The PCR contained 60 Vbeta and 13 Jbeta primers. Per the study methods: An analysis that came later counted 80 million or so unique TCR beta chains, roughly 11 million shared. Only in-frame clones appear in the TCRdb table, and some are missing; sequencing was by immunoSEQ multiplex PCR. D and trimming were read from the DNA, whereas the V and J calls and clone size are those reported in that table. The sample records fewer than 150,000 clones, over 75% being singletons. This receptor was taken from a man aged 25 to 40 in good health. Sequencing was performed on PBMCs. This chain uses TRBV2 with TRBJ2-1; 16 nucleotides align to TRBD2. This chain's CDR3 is CATRPGTSGRASYNEQFF. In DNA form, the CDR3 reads TGTGCCACCCGCCCCGGGACTAGCGGGAGGGCCTCCTACAATGAGCAGTTCTTC. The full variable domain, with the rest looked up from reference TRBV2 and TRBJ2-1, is EPEVTQTPSHQVTQMGQEVILRCVPISNHLYFYWYRQILGQKVEFLVSFYNNEISEKSEIFDDQFSVERPDGSNFTLKIRSTKLEDSAMYFCATRPGTSGRASYNEQFFGPGTRLTVL.